Each of the 16 T cell receptor beta chains below was sequenced from the same sample in a study of T cells in Graves' hyperthyroidism and ophthalmopathy. Amplified TCR beta CDR3 regions derived from RNA transcripts. During a first-round RT-PCR of the TCR CDR3, the HTBI primer set was used. MiXCR was run by TCRdb on the multiplex PCR reads, yielding one entry per CDR3 protein. This sample carries some 440,000 distinct CDR3 sequences, around a sixth of them seen once, and the ten largest clones take over 7.5%. The sample consisted of blood. The receptors were sampled from a woman between 18 and 29 years old with Graves' hyperthyroidism.

This clonotype came up many times. V and J are TRBV5-5 and TRBJ1-2; D might be TRBD1 (6 bases). Looked up from germline, CDR1 is SGHKS and CDR2 is YYEKEE (reference sequence). V dropped 5 bases and J dropped 0 bases, with 14 bases sitting between them. This CDR3 region has 15 residues. CDR3 bases: TGTGCCAGCAGACCTACAGGGACCGCTAACTATGGCTACACCTTC. As protein: CASRPTGTANYGYTF.

There are a few counts of this clonotype. CDR3 sequence: CAIRWTGTGELFF. In nucleotides, the CDR3 is TGTGCCATCAGGTGGACAGGGACCGGGGAGCTGTTTTTT. V gene TRBV10-3 combines with J gene TRBJ2-2; TRBD1 aligns across 8 bases. V shed 6 bases and J 5 bases; nucleotides not matched to a gene: 2. This CDR3 contains 13 residues. Germline V CDR1 and CDR2: ENHRY, SYGVKD.

This clonotype was recorded at least ten times. V is TRBV3-1 and J is TRBJ1-5; no clear D. Per the germline V gene, CDR1 is LGHDT and CDR2 is YNNKEL (reference sequence). The ends were cut back, 3 bases at V and 0 bases at J, with 12 bases in the middle. The CDR3 has 16 residues. The CDR3 reads CASSHGLHDSNQPQHF. The CDR3 DNA reads as TGTGCCAGCAGCCACGGATTGCACGATAGCAATCAGCCCCAGCATTTT. The whole variable domain, filled in from reference TRBV3-1 and TRBJ1-5, reads DTAVSQTPKYLVTQMGNDKSIKCEQNLGHDTMYWYKQDSKKFLKIMFSYNNKELIINETVPNRFSPKSPDKAHLNLHINSLELGDSAVYFCASSHGLHDSNQPQHFGDGTRLSIL.

At least ten counts were recorded for this clonotype. The V gene is TRBV10-2, the J gene TRBJ1-1; D is unresolved. The CDR3 runs to 13 residues. Germline V lookup: CDR1 WSHSY, CDR2 SAAADI. V lost 2 bases, J lost 1 base, and 5 bases lay in between. Here the CDR3 DNA reads TGCGCCAGCAGTGAGGGAGGGAACACTGAAGCTTTCTTT. It translates to CASSEGGNTEAFF.

This clonotype came up many times. This CDR3 reads CASSRGTELNQPQHF. DNA of the CDR3: TGTGCCAGTAGTAGGGGGACGGAACTCAATCAGCCCCAGCATTTT. This sequence joins TRBV19 and TRBJ1-5; D may be TRBD1 (5 bases). V was cut by 4 bases and J by 3 bases, with 13 bases left in between. The CDR3 runs 15 residues. CDR1 and CDR2 from the germline V gene are LNHDA and SQIVND (reference sequence).

This clonotype showed up many times. The V gene is TRBV29-1, the J gene TRBJ2-7, with 9 nucleotides matching TRBD2. The V and J ends lost 0 bases and 4 bases, in that order; junction bases with no gene match: 10. The CDR3 spans 16 residues. Germline V gene lookup returns CDR1 SQVTM and CDR2 ANQGSEA. The CDR3 sequence: CSVEDRGGRAQYEQYF. The CDR3 nucleotides are TGCAGCGTTGAAGATCGGGGCGGGAGGGCCCAGTACGAGCAGTACTTC.

V is TRBV7-2 and J is TRBJ1-5; D not certain. V lost 0 bases and J 1 base, leaving 10 bases between the germline ends. CDR3 length: 16 residues. The V gene's germline CDR1 is SGHTA and CDR2 FQGNSA. The CDR3 reads CASSLAYRVSNQPQHF. The CDR3 bases are TGTGCCAGCAGCTTAGCCTATCGGGTGAGCAATCAGCCCCAGCATTTT.

Many counts were recorded for this clonotype. The V gene is TRBV12-3 or TRBV12-4, the J gene TRBJ2-1; no clear D gene. V was pared by 4 bases and J by 7 bases, with 14 bases between. CDR3 length: 14 amino acids. The CDR3 is CASSSLVSGNEQFF. CDR3 in DNA: TGTGCCAGCAGTTCTCTTGTTTCTGGGAATGAGCAGTTCTTC.

V gene TRBV24-1 combines with J gene TRBJ2-2; perhaps TRBD2 as D (5 bases). Trimming removed 5 bases at V and 6 bases at J, with 15 bases between. CDR1 is KGHDR and CDR2 is SFDVKD in the germline V gene. This CDR3 is built from 15 residues. The CDR3 DNA is TGTGCCACCAGTGTAGGGAGTACGGACGCCGGGGAGCTGTTTTTT. Translation: CATSVGSTDAGELFF.

This clonotype was seen ten or more times. The V call is TRBV5-1, the J call TRBJ1-2; D unresolved. With 5 bases removed from V and 0 bases from J, the gap between germline ends came to 5 bases. There are 12 residues in the CDR3. Germline CDR1 is SGHRS and CDR2 is YFSETQ. The DNA for the CDR3 is TGCGCCAGCAGTGGAACTAACTATGGCTACACCTTC. It specifies CASSGTNYGYTF.

The table lists this clonotype with many counts. This rearrangement joins TRBV10-2 to TRBJ2-5; 7 nucleotides line up with TRBD1. J gave up 0 bases and V 8 bases, and 9 bases lay outside the gene matches. The germline CDR1 and CDR2 sequences are WSHSY and SAAADI. CDR3 length: 15 amino acids. In DNA, the CDR3 is TGCGCCAGCTTACGAGGACAGGTTCACCAAGAGACCCAGTACTTC. This sequence encodes CASLRGQVHQETQYF.

This clonotype was detected many times. This rearrangement joins TRBV5-1 to TRBJ2-2; 10 nucleotides align to TRBD1. Germline CDR1 SGHRS, CDR2 YFSETQ. V trimming: 4 bases; J trimming: 6 bases; junction bases outside the gene matches: 9. The CDR3 spans 16 residues. The CDR3 sequence: CASSERQGARSGELFF. For the CDR3, the DNA is TGCGCCAGCAGCGAACGACAGGGGGCAAGGTCCGGGGAGCTGTTTTTT.

This clonotype was seen repeatedly, ten times or more. This chain uses TRBV3-1 with TRBJ1-1; D is undetermined. Germline CDR1 is LGHDT and CDR2 is YNNKEL (reference sequence). Between the trimmed V and J ends, which lost 2 bases and 0 bases, there was a span of 19 bases. CDR3 size: 18 residues. The CDR3 coding sequence is TGTGCCAGCAGCCAATTAAGATATAGGGTCGACATGAACACTGAAGCTTTCTTT. The encoded protein is CASSQLRYRVDMNTEAFF. Variable domain in full (rest from reference TRBV3-1 and TRBJ1-1): DTAVSQTPKYLVTQMGNDKSIKCEQNLGHDTMYWYKQDSKKFLKIMFSYNNKELIINETVPNRFSPKSPDKAHLNLHINSLELGDSAVYFCASSQLRYRVDMNTEAFFGQGTRLTVV.

This clonotype was counted only a few times. The chain recombines TRBV29-1 with TRBJ2-2, with unresolved D. The CDR3 is 11 residues long. Trimming cost V 5 bases and J 3 bases, with 4 bases left between them. Germline values: CDR1 SQVTM, CDR2 ANQGSEA. The DNA for the CDR3 is TGCAGCGTTTTCTACACCGGGGAGCTGTTTTTT. Translated: CSVFYTGELFF.

The table lists this clonotype with a few counts. J is TRBJ2-7 and V is TRBV19; TRBD1 agrees at 8 bases. The V gene's germline CDR1 is LNHDA and CDR2 SQIVND (reference sequence). The CDR3 covers 12 residues. V was pared by 8 bases and J by 1 base, with 1 base of the junction left unmatched. The DNA for the CDR3 is TGTGCCAGTGGGGACAGGTCCTACGAGCAGTACTTC. Its translation: CASGDRSYEQYF.

This clonotype showed up many times. The chain couples TRBV7-3 to TRBJ1-2, with D tentatively TRBD1 (5 bases). The germline V gene has CDR1 SGHTA and CDR2 FQGTGA. Trimming removed 5 bases from V and 4 bases from J, with 20 bases in between. CDR3 size: 16 residues. As DNA, the CDR3 is TGTGCCAGCAGCCCGGGACGGACGACCCATAGCTATGGCTACACCTTC. This translates into CASSPGRTTHSYGYTF.